A selection of T cell receptor beta chains follows, all from one sample in a study of cytomegalovirus exposure and HLA in healthy donors. Some clones are missing from TCRdb's copy, which holds only in-frame ones; the method was immunoSEQ multiplex PCR. This table has about 99,000 clones, 78% appearing once. Sequenced input: PBMCs. These receptors were collected from a woman between 35 and 50 years old in good health and CMV-seronegative. CDR3s include the opening cysteine and the closing phenylalanine or tryptophan. D genes are given only for firm matches. A row's size may be missing; if present it is once, few, many or a size class.

D gene | J gene | clone size | V gene | CDR3 protein | CDR3 DNA
. | TRBJ2-7 | . | TRBV5-4 | CASSWGLQGEQYF | TGTGCCAGCAGCTGGGGCCTACAAGGCGAGCAGTACTTC
TRBD1 | TRBJ1-2 | . | TRBV5-5 | CASTHTGVDYTF | TGTGCCAGCACCCACACAGGGGTAGACTACACCTTC
. | TRBJ2-3 | . | TRBV7-9 | CASSLTGVSTDTQYF | TGTGCCAGCAGCCTCACCGGGGTGAGCACAGATACGCAGTATTTT
TRBD1 | TRBJ1-1 | . | TRBV7-9 | CSSSVTSGTGSPEAFF | TGTTCCAGCAGCGTAACCTCCGGGACAGGCTCCCCTGAAGCTTTCTTT
. | TRBJ2-7 | . | TRBV7-3 | CASSLYRLGSIYEQYF | TGTGCCAGCAGCTTATATCGGCTCGGTAGCATCTACGAGCAGTACTTC
. | TRBJ1-4 | . | TRBV25-1 | CASSVGVLGEKLFF | TGTGCCAGCAGTGTAGGGGTACTCGGTGAAAAACTGTTTTTT
TRBD1 | TRBJ2-5 | . | TRBV7-2 | CASSLVGTGEETQYF | TGTGCCAGCAGCTTAGTCGGGACAGGGGAGGAGACCCAGTACTTC
. | TRBJ1-1 | . | TRBV11-1 | CASSEGAEAFF | TGTGCCAGCAGCGAGGGTGCTGAAGCTTTCTTT
TRBD2 | TRBJ2-7 | . | TRBV18 | CASSPHSGRVHEQYF | TGTGCCAGCTCACCACACAGCGGGAGGGTCCACGAGCAGTACTTC
. | TRBJ2-2 | . | TRBV19 | CASSPRQYTGELFF | TGTGCCAGTAGTCCCCGACAGTACACCGGGGAGCTGTTTTTT
. | TRBJ1-2 | . | TRBV6-1 | CAGSVDSYGYTF | TGTGCCGGCAGTGTGGACAGCTATGGCTACACCTTC
TRBD1 | TRBJ1-5 | few | TRBV6-6 | CASSHQTGPRQPQHF | TGTGCCAGCAGTCACCAGACAGGGCCGCGTCAGCCCCAGCATTTT
TRBD2 | TRBJ2-3 | . | TRBV7-2 | CASSGTSGRLADTQYF | TGTGCCAGCAGCGGGACTAGCGGGAGGCTTGCGGATACGCAGTATTTT
TRBD2 | TRBJ2-7 | . | TRBV19 | CASSVSGSNEQYF | TGTGCCAGTTCGGTAAGCGGGAGTAACGAGCAGTACTTC
TRBD2 | TRBJ2-2 | . | TRBV15 | CATSSHMGLAATGELFF | TGTGCCACCAGCAGCCACATGGGACTAGCGGCCACCGGGGAGCTGTTTTTT
TRBD1 | TRBJ1-6 | . | TRBV6-5 | CASSYWDRDNSPLHF | TGTGCCAGCAGTTACTGGGACAGGGATAATTCACCCCTCCACTTT
TRBD1 | TRBJ2-7 | few | TRBV10-2 | CASSQDRGSSYEQYF | TGCGCCAGCAGTCAGGACAGGGGAAGCTCCTACGAGCAGTACTTC
TRBD2 | TRBJ2-7 | . | TRBV2 | CARGEGNEQYF | TGTGCCAGGGGGGAGGGGAACGAGCAGTACTTC
. | TRBJ2-7 | . | TRBV2 | CASSDPGQMSSYEQYF | TGTGCCAGCAGTGATCCTGGACAGATGAGCTCCTACGAGCAGTACTTC
. | TRBJ2-7 | . | TRBV19 | CASSSAGRNEQYF | TGTGCCAGTAGTTCTGCAGGGCGCAACGAGCAGTACTTC
. | TRBJ1-2 | medium-sized | TRBV7-2 | CASSLDNSNYGYTF | TGTGCCAGCAGCTTGGACAATAGCAACTATGGCTACACCTTC
. | TRBJ2-3 | . | TRBV28 | CASRYSGSTDTQYF | TGTGCCAGCAGATATAGCGGTAGCACAGATACGCAGTATTTT
TRBD2 | TRBJ2-7 | . | TRBV18 | CASSPPGLAAYEQYF | TGTGCCAGCTCGCCCCCGGGACTAGCGGCCTACGAGCAGTACTTC
TRBD1 | TRBJ2-1 | . | TRBV5-4 | CASRAGQGTYNEQFF | TGTGCCAGCAGGGCAGGACAGGGGACTTACAATGAGCAGTTCTTC
. | TRBJ2-2 | few | TRBV4-1 | CASSQDPGALGGELFF | TGCGCCAGCAGCCAAGATCCAGGGGCCCTTGGCGGGGAGCTGTTTTTT
. | TRBJ1-2 | . | TRBV6-1 | CASSEEAGAVYGYTF | TGTGCCAGCAGTGAAGAGGCAGGGGCCGTCTATGGCTACACCTTC
TRBD2 | TRBJ2-1 | . | TRBV9 | CASSVVGGGANEQFF | TGTGCCAGCAGCGTAGTCGGCGGGGGAGCCAATGAGCAGTTCTTC
. | TRBJ1-3 | . | TRBV7-9 | CASSLVTTGFGNTIYF | TGTGCCAGCAGCTTAGTGACAACAGGGTTCGGAAACACCATATATTTT
TRBD2 | TRBJ2-6 | . | TRBV27 | CASSFLASGSLAGANVLTF | TGTGCCAGCAGTTTTCTGGCTAGCGGGAGCCTAGCTGGGGCCAACGTCCTGACTTTC
. | TRBJ1-2 | . | TRBV6-5 | CASVRAGRGYGYTF | TGTGCCAGCGTTAGGGCAGGGCGAGGCTATGGCTACACCTTC
. | TRBJ2-1 | . | TRBV28 | CASSSPLRRGDYNEQFF | TGTGCCAGCAGTTCCCCTCTCAGGCGGGGAGACTACAATGAGCAGTTCTTC
TRBD2 | TRBJ2-5 | few | TRBV7-6 | CASSLERRGLARETQYF | TGTGCCAGCAGCTTAGAGCGACGGGGACTAGCGAGGGAGACCCAGTACTTC
. | TRBJ2-7 | . | TRBV10-3 | CAISEYQGWNEQYF | TGTGCCATCAGTGAGTATCAGGGTTGGAACGAGCAGTACTTC
. | TRBJ2-3 | once | TRBV5-1 | CATRPGPGSADTQYF | TGCGCCACCCGGCCCGGCCCGGGATCAGCAGATACGCAGTATTTT
TRBD1 | TRBJ2-4 | . | TRBV7-9 | CASSQQGLAKNIQYF | TGTGCCAGCAGTCAACAGGGGCTAGCCAAAAACATTCAGTACTTC
TRBD2 | TRBJ2-3 | . | TRBV28 | CASSPSGIGQYF | TGTGCCAGCAGTCCTAGCGGGATTGGGCAGTATTTT
TRBD1 | TRBJ1-2 | . | TRBV7-2 | CASSGRGRDSGAYGYTF | TGTGCCAGCAGCGGAAGAGGCCGGGACAGTGGCGCCTATGGCTACACCTTC
TRBD2 | TRBJ2-1 | . | TRBV5-1 | CASVLAGGPYNEQFF | TGCGCCAGCGTCCTAGCGGGAGGCCCTTACAATGAGCAGTTCTTC
. | TRBJ2-1 | once | TRBV11-3 | CASSSGNNEQFF | TGTGCCAGCAGCTCGGGTAACAATGAGCAGTTCTTC
. | TRBJ2-7 | . | TRBV5-1 | CASMTGGTTTYEQYF | TGCGCCAGCATGACGGGTGGAACGACTACCTACGAGCAGTACTTC
. | TRBJ2-5 | few | TRBV2 | CASSVSGLDVETQYF | TGTGCCAGCAGTGTGAGCGGGCTGGATGTGGAGACCCAGTACTTC
. | TRBJ2-7 | . | TRBV6-5 | CASSYSFGPEGGEQYF | TGTGCCAGCAGTTACTCATTCGGGCCCGAAGGGGGCGAGCAGTACTTC
TRBD1 | TRBJ2-7 | . | TRBV28 | CASSTTTRTGLWVVNEQYF | TGTGCCAGCAGCACAACCACTAGGACAGGCCTCTGGGTGGTTAACGAGCAGTACTTC
. | TRBJ2-3 | . | TRBV5-5 | CASSFGPSGGTDTQYF | TGTGCCAGCAGCTTTGGACCCTCAGGGGGCACAGATACGCAGTATTTT
. | TRBJ1-5 | . | TRBV5-8 | CASSRDTYSNQPQHF | TGTGCCAGCAGCAGGGACACTTATAGCAATCAGCCCCAGCATTTT
TRBD1 | TRBJ1-1 | . | TRBV19 | CASSRTGGNTEAFF | TGTGCCAGTAGTAGAACAGGGGGGAACACTGAAGCTTTCTTT
TRBD1 | TRBJ1-1 | . | TRBV30 | CAWSGGLMNTEAFF | TGTGCCTGGTCAGGGGGACTTATGAACACTGAAGCTTTCTTT
. | TRBJ1-3 | . | TRBV7-9 | CASSGAGTRWDTIYF | TGTGCCAGCAGCGGAGCCGGGACACGTTGGGACACCATATATTTT
TRBD1 | TRBJ2-5 | . | TRBV6-1 | CASSRGQGPHF | TGTGCCAGCAGTAGGGGACAGGGCCCACACTTC
. | TRBJ2-7 | . | TRBV10-3 | CASSRTAETYEQYF | TGTGCCTCCTCCCGGACTGCTGAGACCTACGAGCAGTACTTC
. | TRBJ2-1 | . | TRBV7-3 | CASSDPGTDNEQFF | TGTGCCAGCAGCGACCCGGGGACTGACAATGAGCAGTTCTTC
. | TRBJ1-4 | . | TRBV10-3 | CAISESGQTNEKLFF | TGTGCCATCAGTGAGTCGGGGCAGACTAATGAAAAACTGTTTTTT
TRBD2 | TRBJ2-2 | . | TRBV5-1 | CASSLTSGLTGELFF | TGCGCCAGCAGCTTGACTAGCGGGCTTACCGGGGAGCTGTTTTTT
. | TRBJ2-6 | few | TRBV27 | CASGSAGANVLTF | TGTGCCAGCGGCAGTGCCGGGGCCAACGTCCTGACTTTC
. | TRBJ2-3 | . | TRBV29-1 | CSVAGTRADTQYF | TGCAGCGTGGCCGGGACAAGAGCAGATACGCAGTATTTT